The 9 T cell receptor beta chains reported below all come from one sample, sequenced in a study of blood T cell repertoires in COVID-19. Method: immunoSEQ multiplex PCR; TCRdb's copy keeps in-frame clones and lacks some. The sample lists 140,000 to 150,000 clones, around four fifths occurring once. The sample consisted of PBMCs or T cells enriched from blood (not recorded which). These receptors all come from a woman in her 50s who had recovered from COVID-19.

On this clone itself: Other nucleotide sequences in the sample specify the same CDR3. The gene calls are TRBV13 and TRBJ1-3; D is perhaps TRBD1 (6 bases). The CDR3 runs to 15 residues. V lost 3 bases, J lost 2 bases, and 11 bases lay in between. Germline V gene sequence: CDR1 PRHDT, CDR2 FYEKMQ (reference sequence). The chain's CDR3 is CASSLGGLTGNTIYF. The DNA for the CDR3 is TGTGCCAGCAGCTTGGGGGGGCTCACTGGAAACACCATATATTTT.

The chain combines TRBV18 with TRBJ1-1; D is unclear. CDR1 is KGHSH, CDR2 LQKENI, per germline. The CDR3 has 16 residues. V lost 0 bases and J lost 1, with 12 bases in between. This chain's CDR3 is CASSPPDYRSNTEAFF. The CDR3 DNA reads as TGTGCCAGCTCACCACCTGATTACAGATCGAACACTGAAGCTTTCTTT.

This clone was observed a handful of times. The chain is built from TRBV5-8 and TRBJ1-6, with 7 bases matching TRBD1. Germline loops: CDR1 SGHTS, CDR2 YDEGEE. V dropped 4 bases and J dropped 3; count of bases not matched to a gene: 7. The CDR3 runs 16 residues. The CDR3 sequence is CASSLTGTVYNSPLHF. The CDR3 DNA reads as TGTGCCAGCAGCCTGACAGGGACAGTCTATAATTCACCCCTCCACTTT. Full variable domain (rest looked up from reference TRBV5-8 and TRBJ1-6): EAGVTQSPTHLIKTRGQQATLRCSPISGHTSVYWYQQALGLGLQFLLWYDEGEERNRGNFPPRFSGRQFPNYSSELNVNALELEDSALYLCASSLTGTVYNSPLHFGNGTRLTVT.

The DNA of the CDR3 is TGTGCCAGCAGTTTAGCAGGGGTTGGAGAAAAACTGTTTTTT. Translation gives CASSLAGVGEKLFF. This rearrangement joins TRBV27 to TRBJ1-4; tentative D call: TRBD1 (6 bases). The ends were cut back, 2 bases at V and 8 bases at J, with 12 bases in the middle. Germline-derived CDR1 and CDR2 are MNHEY and SMNVEV (reference sequence). There are 14 residues in the CDR3.

The chain carries TRBV24-1 and TRBJ1-5; tentative D call: TRBD1 (6 bases). Germline V gene sequence: CDR1 KGHDR, CDR2 SFDVKD. This CDR3 has 17 residues. V dropped 0 bases and J dropped 2 bases, with 13 bases sitting between them. The CDR3 is CATSDLMGALGNQPQHF. The CDR3 nucleotides read TGTGCCACCAGTGATTTGATGGGGGCTTTGGGCAATCAGCCCCAGCATTTT.

This chain joins TRBV18 and TRBJ1-3; D possibly corresponds to TRBD1 (5 bases). The V gene's germline CDR1 is KGHSH and CDR2 LQKENI. With 2 bases removed from V and 4 bases from J, the gap between germline ends came to 9 bases. This CDR3 has 14 residues. This CDR3 reads CASSPDSDGNTIYF. Here the CDR3 DNA reads TGTGCCAGCTCACCAGACAGTGACGGAAACACCATATATTTT.

J is TRBJ1-6 and V is TRBV7-9, with 9 bases matching TRBD1. This CDR3 has 16 amino acids. V lost 5 bases and J lost 7; bases outside the gene matches: 9. Germline V lookup: CDR1 SEHNR, CDR2 FQNEAQ (reference sequence). The CDR3 coding sequence is TGTGCCAGCAGCAGCTCCGGGACAGGGAGAAATTCACCCCTCCACTTT. It yields the protein CASSSSGTGRNSPLHF.

This clone was seen once. The V call is TRBV6-5, the J call TRBJ1-3; TRBD1 matches 7 bases. Germline CDR1 MNHEY, CDR2 SVGAGI. J lost 2 bases, V lost 5 bases, and 6 bases had no gene match. The CDR3 runs to 15 residues. The DNA for the CDR3 is TGTGCCAGCAGTCCACAGGGGATGACTGGAAACACCATATATTTT. Protein: CASSPQGMTGNTIYF.

This chain connects TRBV6-2 or TRBV6-3 to TRBJ2-5, with a possible D match to TRBD2 (7 bases). This CDR3 contains 14 residues. Germline V gives CDR1 MNHEY, CDR2 SVGEGT. Trimming took 5 bases from V and 5 from J, leaving 15 bases between them. The CDR3 protein is CASSPWGGWETQYF. The CDR3 DNA sequence: TGTGCCAGCAGTCCGTGGGGGGGCTGGGAGACCCAGTACTTC.